The T cell receptor (beta chain) described here comes from a study of blood T cells in healthy people across ages. Germline CDR1 is SGDLS and CDR2 is YYNGEE. The CDR3 contains 15 residues. With a J-beta primer mix and a sample-barcoded 5' primer, a second PCR ran 7 to 11 cycles. TCRdb re-called the 5' RACE reads with MiXCR, one entry per CDR3 protein. The sample gives fewer than 1 million distinct CDR3 sequences, 40% to 50% of which show up once; about 19% is in the top ten. This sequence originates from a man aged 60 to 69 in good health. The specimen sequenced was blood. The chain joins TRBV9 to TRBJ2-5, with 10 bases fitting TRBD1. The assigned J gene may be wrong: the sequence end matches TRBJ2-7 better. The CDR3 loop is CASSVFSDRGNEQYF. As DNA, the CDR3 is TGTGCCAGCAGCGTCTTCTCGGACAGGGGGAACGAGCAGTACTTC.